The rows below give T cell receptor beta chains drawn from one sample of a study of shared clonotypes between healthy human individuals. The table came from immunoSEQ multiplex PCR; TCRdb's copy has only in-frame clones and leaves some out. The data contain 600,000 to 700,000 clones, about three quarters of them singletons. The sequenced sample was memory CD4+ T cells sorted from blood. These receptor sequences come from a woman in her twenties or thirties in good health. The CDR3 runs from the conserved cysteine through the conserved F or W. D genes are given only for firm matches. Part of the rows lack a size; the others show once, few, many or a class for expanded clones.

j_call clone_size v_call d_call cdr3_aa cdr3_nt
TRBJ2-7 - TRBV5-1 TRBD2 CASSPTSGARYEQYF TGCGCCAGCAGCCCAACTAGCGGGGCTAGGTACGAGCAGTACTTC
TRBJ1-2 - TRBV19 - CASKGANYGYTF TGTGCCAGTAAAGGGGCTAACTATGGCTACACCTTC
TRBJ2-5 once TRBV27 TRBD1 CASSTHRGSQETQYF TGTGCCAGCAGCACACACAGGGGATCACAAGAGACCCAGTACTTC
TRBJ2-1 - TRBV7-2 - CASSLKGPGLSSYNEQFF TGTGCCAGCAGCTTAAAGGGACCTGGGTTAAGCTCCTACAATGAGCAGTTCTTC
TRBJ2-3 - TRBV5-6 TRBD1 CASSGGQPGTDTQYF TGTGCCAGCAGCGGGGGACAGCCTGGCACAGATACGCAGTATTTT
TRBJ1-2 - TRBV30 - CAWSQGQGYTF TGTGCCTGGAGTCAGGGGCAAGGCTACACCTTC
TRBJ2-6 - TRBV23-1 - CASTIRGPSSGANVLTF TGCGCCAGCACGATCCGGGGCCCCAGCTCTGGGGCCAACGTCCTGACTTTC
TRBJ1-3 - TRBV6-5 - CASLSRFSGNTIYF TGTGCCAGCCTCAGCCGTTTCTCTGGAAACACCATATATTTT
TRBJ1-5 once TRBV2 TRBD1 CASRPDRGGYQPQHF TGTGCCAGCAGGCCAGACAGGGGAGGATATCAGCCCCAGCATTTT
TRBJ2-7 - TRBV18 - CASSPGFDTEQYF TGTGCCAGCTCACCAGGATTCGATACCGAGCAGTACTTC
TRBJ2-1 - TRBV27 TRBD2 CASSLWEVAGVNEQFF TGTGCCAGCAGTTTATGGGAGGTAGCGGGAGTGAATGAGCAGTTCTTC
TRBJ1-1 few TRBV27 TRBD1 CASSLDQGAVTEAFF TGTGCCAGCAGTTTAGATCAGGGGGCAGTCACTGAAGCTTTCTTT
TRBJ2-7 - TRBV25-1 - CASSEQGGEQYF TGTGCCAGCAGTGAACAGGGAGGCGAGCAGTACTTC
TRBJ1-1 - TRBV5-1 - CASSPGGPANTEAFF TGCGCCAGCAGCCCCGGTGGGCCGGCGAACACTGAAGCTTTCTTT
TRBJ2-1 - TRBV7-3 TRBD2 CASSLSLAGRDEQFF TGTGCCAGCAGCTTATCCCTAGCGGGAAGGGATGAGCAGTTCTTC
TRBJ1-5 - TRBV6-1 - CASSEQGFGNQPQHF TGTGCCAGCAGTGAACAGGGGTTTGGCAATCAGCCCCAGCATTTT
TRBJ1-4 - TRBV5-1 - CASPGSLREKLFF TGCGCCAGCCCAGGGTCGTTAAGGGAAAAACTGTTTTTT
TRBJ2-7 - TRBV6-6 - CASSYNHGEQYF TGTGCCAGCAGTTACAACCATGGGGAGCAGTACTTC
TRBJ1-2 - TRBV28 - CASSSQGLGYTF TGTGCCAGCAGTTCACAGGGCTTAGGCTACACCTTC
TRBJ2-5 - TRBV9 - CASSLSSQKGTQYF TGTGCCAGCAGCCTCAGTTCCCAAAAGGGGACCCAGTACTTC
TRBJ1-2 - TRBV27 - CASRDRPNYGYTF TGTGCCAGTCGCGACAGGCCTAACTATGGCTACACCTTC
TRBJ2-5 - TRBV6-1 TRBD2 CASSESLAGTRQETQYF TGTGCCAGCAGTGAGTCACTAGCGGGAACCCGCCAAGAGACCCAGTACTTC
TRBJ2-7 - TRBV7-2 TRBD2 CASSLMSGLAEYEQYF TGTGCCAGCAGCTTAATGTCGGGTCTAGCGGAGTACGAGCAGTACTTC
TRBJ1-2 - TRBV18 - CASSPGNRVDYGYTF TGTGCCAGCTCACCCGGGAACAGGGTCGACTATGGCTACACCTTC
TRBJ1-3 - TRBV7-8 - CASSHSSGNTIYF TGTGCCAGCAGCCATAGCTCTGGAAACACCATATATTTT
TRBJ1-1 - TRBV5-1 - CASSPGTNEAFF TGCGCCAGCAGCCCGGGGACAAATGAAGCTTTCTTT
TRBJ1-2 - TRBV5-4 - CASSYQAFTDSLFPLYGYTF TGTGCCAGCAGCTACCAGGCATTTACAGACAGCCTCTTTCCTCTCTATGGCTACACCTTC
TRBJ1-2 - TRBV20-1 TRBD1 CSGQGDGYTF TGCAGTGGACAGGGCGATGGCTACACCTTC
TRBJ2-3 - TRBV15 TRBD2 CATQARAASGRYSTDTQYF TGTGCCACTCAGGCCAGGGCCGCTAGCGGGAGGTATAGCACAGATACGCAGTATTTT
TRBJ2-2 - TRBV6-6 - CASSPWTGELFF TGTGCCAGCAGCCCCTGGACCGGGGAGCTGTTTTTT
TRBJ2-6 - TRBV6-1 - CASSEIRSGANVLTF TGTGCCAGCAGTGAGATCAGGTCTGGGGCCAACGTCCTGACTTTC
TRBJ2-7 - TRBV6-5 - CASSYSNQGPYEQYF TGTGCCAGCAGTTACTCGAATCAGGGTCCCTACGAGCAGTACTTC
TRBJ2-7 few TRBV7-2 TRBD1 CASSWDRVRYEQYF TGTGCCAGCAGCTGGGACAGGGTAAGGTACGAGCAGTACTTC
TRBJ1-1 - TRBV29-1 - CSVERNTEAFF TGCAGCGTTGAACGTAACACTGAAGCTTTCTTT
TRBJ2-5 once TRBV11-1 TRBD2 CASSLTRLAAPQETQYF TGTGCCAGCAGCTTAACCAGACTAGCGGCACCCCAAGAGACCCAGTACTTC
TRBJ2-7 - TRBV4-1 - CASSQVQEEQYF TGCGCCAGCAGCCAAGTCCAGGAAGAGCAGTACTTC
TRBJ2-2 - TRBV10-1 TRBD2 CASRASGRDTGELFF TGCGCCAGCAGGGCTAGCGGGAGGGACACCGGGGAGCTGTTTTTT
TRBJ2-7 once TRBV10-3 TRBD1 CAISPGTGVDEQYF TGTGCCATCAGCCCCGGGACAGGGGTAGACGAGCAGTACTTC
TRBJ2-7 few TRBV7-2 - CASSLVNQGPYEQYF TGTGCCAGCAGCTTAGTCAACCAGGGTCCCTACGAGCAGTACTTC
TRBJ2-7 - TRBV28 - CASSVRARGEQYF TGTGCCAGCAGTGTCCGGGCGCGGGGCGAGCAGTACTTC
TRBJ1-5 - TRBV6-6 - CASSYSSVRLGQPQHF TGTGCCAGCAGTTACTCGTCTGTCCGGTTAGGGCAGCCCCAGCATTTT
TRBJ2-1 - TRBV7-7 - CASSASPGPNYNEQFF TGTGCCAGCAGCGCTAGCCCAGGACCTAACTACAATGAGCAGTTCTTC
TRBJ1-2 few TRBV28 - CASRNTGSQHGYTF TGTGCCAGCAGAAACACCGGGTCGCAACATGGCTACACCTTC
TRBJ1-3 few TRBV7-9 - CASTSGNTIYF TGTGCCAGCACCTCTGGAAACACCATATATTTT